This T cell receptor beta chain originates from a study of T cells after yellow fever vaccination (dated by TCRdb to between 2019 and 2020). With regard to the full study: The SMART-Seq v4 Ultra Low Input RNA kit was used to prepare libraries from fractions with low cell numbers. To follow T-cell clones before and after both primary and booster YFV17D yellow fever vaccination, bulk TCR alpha and beta repertoires underwent longitudinal sequencing. Blood was drawn at multiple timepoints before and after primary and secondary immunization, with bulk PBMC replicates and cell subsets isolated. Two healthy male donors made up the cohort, one aged 18 to 30 years and the other aged 30 to 39 years.

Taken from the germline V gene (reference sequence), the CDR1 and CDR2 loops are DFQATT and SNEGSKA. The CDR3 runs 17 residues from the cysteine to the phenylalanine. Only the CDR3 part of the read is kept: 51 bases, read in frame from the first base. Trimming takes 6 bases from V and 3 bases from J, and the germline ends sit 27 bases apart. This clonotype was recorded many times. Its recognized antigen is unknown. No qualities accompany the bases; no much larger clone lies one base away. Summary of the overall study and its limitations: A small fraction of clonotypes appeared in both the CD4 and CD8 compartments, likely as a result of convergent recombination. Most clones expanded after primary vaccination were re-detected after the booster (almost 98% of CD4 and 80% to 90% of CD8), suggesting broad memory maintenance. FACS-sorted repertoires could contain abundant contaminating clonotypes from the bulk population, so computational filtering was required. Because only a couple of donors were included in the study, the extent to which the findings can be generalized is limited. The secondary T-cell response was found to be weaker but faster than the primary response, with a peak reached on day 5 rather than on day 15.

Sequencing was carried out with an Illumina NovaSeq 6000. TCR cDNA was synthesized by 5'RACE template switching, through which a universal primer site and unique molecular identifiers were introduced. cDNA synthesis was primed from both the TCR alpha and TCR beta constant segments. Library amplification used two PCR steps, and the second PCR step added sample barcodes and sequencing adapters. Sequencing of libraries was performed on Illumina HiSeq 2500 (2x100 bp) or NovaSeq (2x150 bp). From the authors' description of their analysis: MIGEC handled demultiplexing of reads and collapsing into UMI consensus sequences, while MiXCR performed V(D)J alignment. Vaccine-responding clonotypes were identified with edgeR using replicate PBMC samples, with FDR below 0.01 and a log2 fold change above 5 up to day 15 being required. Bulk clonotypes were assigned CD4 or CD8 identity according to which sequenced CD4 or CD8 repertoire held them at higher abundance. The raw public data were reprocessed by TCRdb itself: fastp quality trimming at Q25, MiXCR clonotype calling, in-frame beta chains only. Duplicate CDR3 protein sequences are folded into a single record with the most common DNA and genes. TCRdb, not the original authors, processed these V and J calls. The sample table contains about 320,000 distinct CDR3 sequences; only one count was recorded for 4% to 5.5% of them. The ten largest clones capture just under 20% of the sample.

The sample's treatment or condition label, in plain terms: live attenuated yellow fever vaccine strain. At every blood-draw timepoint, two biological replicates of bulk PBMCs were collected. A standard Ficoll-Paque protocol was used to isolate PBMCs from peripheral blood. TriZol was used to extract RNA from bulk PBMCs, from CD4 and CD8 fractions, and from dextramer-positive and dextramer-negative fractions. Recombination linked TRBV20-1 to TRBJ2-7; perhaps TRBD2 is the D gene, with 6 bases matching. The sequenced sample was PBMCs, obtained 15 days after the yellow fever booster vaccination. The origin of this receptor is a man aged 18 to 29 who received the YFV17D yellow fever vaccine. The DNA sequence is as follows: TGCAGTGCAACTCCGATTGCGGGGCCCGGAGGGTACTACGAGCAGTACTTC. It codes for CSATPIAGPGGYYEQYF.